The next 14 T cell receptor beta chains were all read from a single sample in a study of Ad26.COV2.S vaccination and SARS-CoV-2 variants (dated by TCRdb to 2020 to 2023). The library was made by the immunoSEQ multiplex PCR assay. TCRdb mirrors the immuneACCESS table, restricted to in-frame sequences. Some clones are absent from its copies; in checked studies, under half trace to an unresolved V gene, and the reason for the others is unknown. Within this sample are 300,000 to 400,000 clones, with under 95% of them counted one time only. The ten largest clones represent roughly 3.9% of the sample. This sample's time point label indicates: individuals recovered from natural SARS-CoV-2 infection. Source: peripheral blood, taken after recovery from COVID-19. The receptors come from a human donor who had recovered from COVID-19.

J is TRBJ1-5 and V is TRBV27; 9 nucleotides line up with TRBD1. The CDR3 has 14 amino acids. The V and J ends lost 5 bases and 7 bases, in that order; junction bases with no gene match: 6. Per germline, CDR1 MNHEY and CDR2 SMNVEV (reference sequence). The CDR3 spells CASSQQGARQPQHF. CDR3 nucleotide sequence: TGTGCCAGCAGTCAACAGGGGGCAAGACAGCCCCAGCATTTT.

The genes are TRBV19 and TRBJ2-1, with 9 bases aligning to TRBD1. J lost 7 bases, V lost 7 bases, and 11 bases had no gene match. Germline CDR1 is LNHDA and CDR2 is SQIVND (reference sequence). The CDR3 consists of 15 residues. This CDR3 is CASTLGTGFYNEQFF. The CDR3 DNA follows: TGTGCCAGTACCCTCGGGACAGGGTTCTATAATGAGCAGTTCTTC.

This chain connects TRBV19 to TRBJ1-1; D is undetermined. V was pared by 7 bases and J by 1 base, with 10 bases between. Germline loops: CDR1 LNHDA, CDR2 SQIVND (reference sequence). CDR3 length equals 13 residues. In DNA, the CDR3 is TGTGCCAGTAAGGTGGGAGGGAACACTGAAGCTTTCTTT. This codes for CASKVGGNTEAFF.

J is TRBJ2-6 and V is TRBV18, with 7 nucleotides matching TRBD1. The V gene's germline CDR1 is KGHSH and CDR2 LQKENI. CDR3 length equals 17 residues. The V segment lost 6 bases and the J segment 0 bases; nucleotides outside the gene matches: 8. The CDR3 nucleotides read TGTGCCAGCTCTCCCCCGGGACAGAGCTCTGGGGCCAACGTCCTGACTTTC. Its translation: CASSPPGQSSGANVLTF.

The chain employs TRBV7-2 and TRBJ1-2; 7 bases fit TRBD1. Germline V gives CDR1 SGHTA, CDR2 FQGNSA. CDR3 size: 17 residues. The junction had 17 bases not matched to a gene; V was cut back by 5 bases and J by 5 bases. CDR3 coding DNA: TGTGCCAGCAGCCCCGGTCGCATCCAGGGGGGGTTGTATGGCTACACCTTC. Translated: CASSPGRIQGGLYGYTF. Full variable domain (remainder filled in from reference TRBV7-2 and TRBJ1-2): GAGVSQSPSNKVTEKGKDVELRCDPISGHTALYWYRQSLGQGLEFLIYFQGNSAPDKSGLPSDRFSAERTGGSVSTLTIQRTQQEDSAVYLCASSPGRIQGGLYGYTFGSGTRLTVV.

The chain's CDR3 is CSVRQGTEAFF. CDR3 DNA: TGCAGCGTCAGACAGGGAACTGAAGCTTTCTTT. This chain connects TRBV29-1 to TRBJ1-1; TRBD1 matches 7 bases. The CDR3 has 11 residues. J gave up 5 bases and V 6 bases, and 3 bases lay outside the gene matches. Germline V CDR1 and CDR2: SQVTM, ANQGSEA.

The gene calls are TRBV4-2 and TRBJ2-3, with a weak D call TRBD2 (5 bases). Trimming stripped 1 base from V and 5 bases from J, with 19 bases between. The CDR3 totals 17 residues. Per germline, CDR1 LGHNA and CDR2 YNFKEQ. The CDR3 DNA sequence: TGTGCCAGCAGCCAAGCGGGCCACGGGAATTGGAAAGATACGCAGTATTTT. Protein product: CASSQAGHGNWKDTQYF.

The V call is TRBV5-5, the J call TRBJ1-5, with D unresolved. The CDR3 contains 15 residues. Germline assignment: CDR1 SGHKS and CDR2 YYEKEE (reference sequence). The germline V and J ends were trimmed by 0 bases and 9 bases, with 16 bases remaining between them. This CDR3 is CASSLGPPETSPQHF. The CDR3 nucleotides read TGTGCCAGCAGCTTGGGACCGCCCGAAACGTCGCCCCAGCATTTT.

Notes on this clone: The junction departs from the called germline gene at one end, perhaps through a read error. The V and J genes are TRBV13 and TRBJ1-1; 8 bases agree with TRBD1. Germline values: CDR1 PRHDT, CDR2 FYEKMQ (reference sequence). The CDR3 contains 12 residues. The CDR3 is CASSVGTGEAFF. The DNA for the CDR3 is TGTGCCAGCAGCGTAGGGACAGGTGAAGCTTTCTTT.

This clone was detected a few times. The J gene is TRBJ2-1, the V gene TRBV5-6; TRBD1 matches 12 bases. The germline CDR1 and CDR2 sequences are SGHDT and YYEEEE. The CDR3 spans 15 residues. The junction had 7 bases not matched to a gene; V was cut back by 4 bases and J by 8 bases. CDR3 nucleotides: TGTGCCAGCAGCATACCGGGACAGGGGGCACATGAGCAGTTCTTC. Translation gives CASSIPGQGAHEQFF.

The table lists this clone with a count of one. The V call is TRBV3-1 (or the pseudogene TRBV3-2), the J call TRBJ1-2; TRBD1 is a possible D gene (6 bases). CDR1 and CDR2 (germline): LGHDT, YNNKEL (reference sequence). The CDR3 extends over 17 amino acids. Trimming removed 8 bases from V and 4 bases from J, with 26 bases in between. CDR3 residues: CASGSSKDSRTAYGYTF. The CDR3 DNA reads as TGTGCCAGCGGATCTTCGAAGGATAGCAGGACAGCCTATGGCTACACCTTC.

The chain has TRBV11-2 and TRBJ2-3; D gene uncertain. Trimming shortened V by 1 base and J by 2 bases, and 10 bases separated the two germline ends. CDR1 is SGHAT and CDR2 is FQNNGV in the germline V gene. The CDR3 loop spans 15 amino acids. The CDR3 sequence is CASSLAWRVTDTQYF. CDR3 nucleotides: TGTGCCAGCAGCTTAGCCTGGCGAGTCACAGATACGCAGTATTTT.

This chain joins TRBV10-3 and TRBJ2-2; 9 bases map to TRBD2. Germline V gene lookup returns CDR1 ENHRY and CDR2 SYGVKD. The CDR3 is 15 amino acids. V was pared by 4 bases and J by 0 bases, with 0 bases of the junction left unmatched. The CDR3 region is CAISASGANTGELFF. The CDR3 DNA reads TGTGCCATCAGTGCTAGCGGGGCGAACACCGGGGAGCTGTTTTTT.

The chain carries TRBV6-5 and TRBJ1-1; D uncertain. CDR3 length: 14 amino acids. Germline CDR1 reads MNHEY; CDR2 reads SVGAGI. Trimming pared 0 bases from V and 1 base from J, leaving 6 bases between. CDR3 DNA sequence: TGTGCCAGCAGTTACTCGGTAGGGAACACTGAAGCTTTCTTT. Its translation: CASSYSVGNTEAFF.